The 10 T cell receptor beta chains in this list originate from one sample, sequenced in a study of blood T cell repertoires in COVID-19. Data came from immunoSEQ multiplex PCR; TCRdb stores just in-frame clones and leaves some out. The sample carries about 250,000 clones, 85% recorded once. The specimen was PBMCs or T cells enriched from blood (not recorded which). These receptors were collected from a woman aged 50 to 60 with acute COVID-19.

This clone was recorded a few times. The chain uses TRBV14 and TRBJ2-7, with TRBD2 identical over 13 bases. The trim removed 4 bases at V and 7 bases at J, leaving 7 bases unmatched. There are 15 residues in the CDR3. Germline CDR1 reads SGHDN; CDR2 reads FVKESK. The CDR3 loop reads CASSPPGLAGFEQYF. The CDR3 DNA reads as TGTGCCAGCAGCCCGCCGGGACTAGCGGGGTTTGAGCAGTACTTC.

V is TRBV2 and J is TRBJ1-2; D gene ambiguous. CDR3 size: 14 residues. Per the germline V gene, CDR1 is SNHLY and CDR2 is FYNNEI. Deletions cut 6 bases from V and 2 bases from J, with 13 bases between. The CDR3 sequence: CASSVPKANYGYTF. Here the CDR3 DNA reads TGTGCCAGCAGCGTCCCAAAAGCGAACTATGGCTACACCTTC.

The chain carries TRBV11-3 and TRBJ1-2; D gene uncertain. CDR1 and CDR2 from the germline V gene are SGHNT and YENEEA. The CDR3 is made up of 12 amino acids. V shed 5 bases and J shed 7 bases, with 11 bases lying between them. This chain's CDR3 is CASSERHVGYTF. The CDR3 DNA reads as TGTGCCAGCAGCGAACGACACGTTGGCTACACCTTC.

DNA for the CDR3: TGTGCCCCATCCGCGAGGAACTACGAGCAGTACTTC. Residues: CAPSARNYEQYF. The genes are TRBV24-1 and TRBJ2-7, with D unclear. Between the trimmed V and J ends, which lost 12 bases and 3 bases, there was a span of 14 bases. The CDR3 sequence is 12 residues long. Germline CDR1 is KGHDR and CDR2 is SFDVKD.

The rearrangement uses TRBV15 and TRBJ2-1, with D possibly TRBD1 on 6 matching bases. The germline V gene encodes CDR1 LNHNV and CDR2 YYDKDF (reference sequence). V was pared by 1 base and J by 7 bases, with 14 bases between. The CDR3 contains 15 residues. CDR3 coding DNA: TGTGCCACCAGCAGAGGGGACACTGTGGGGAATGAGCAGTTCTTC. Its protein product is CATSRGDTVGNEQFF. Based on the CDR3 plus reference TRBV15 and TRBJ2-1, the full variable domain is DAMVIQNPRYQVTQFGKPVTLSCSQTLNHNVMYWYQQKSSQAPKLLFHYYDKDFNNEADTPDNFQSRRPNTSFCFLDIRSPGLGDTAMYLCATSRGDTVGNEQFFGPGTRLTVL.

This clone appeared a single time. The rearrangement joins TRBV19 to TRBJ1-1; D is uncertain. Germline CDR1 and CDR2: LNHDA and SQIVND (reference sequence). V dropped 5 bases and J dropped 1 base, with 14 bases sitting between them. The CDR3 runs 15 residues. The DNA for the CDR3 is TGTGCCAGTAGTGCTCAGACTAGAGGGAACACTGAAGCTTTCTTT. Protein sequence: CASSAQTRGNTEAFF.

The J gene is TRBJ1-2, the V gene TRBV5-1; 11 bases agree with TRBD1. Germline V CDR1 and CDR2: SGHRS, YFSETQ. The CDR3 runs to 15 residues. The ends lost 4 bases at V and 1 base at J; junction bases unmatched: 3. CDR3 protein: CASSRDRGSNYGYTF. CDR3 nucleotides: TGCGCCAGCAGCCGGGACAGGGGGAGTAACTATGGCTACACCTTC.

V usage is TRBV30 and J usage is TRBJ1-1; D is undetermined. V lost 4 bases and J 9 bases, leaving 12 bases between the germline ends. Germline loops: CDR1 GTSNPN, CDR2 SVGIG (reference sequence). CDR3 length: 11 residues. CDR3 DNA: TGTGCCTGGACTGAAGAGGTGAAAGCTTTCTTT. Protein sequence: CAWTEEVKAFF.

The rearrangement uses TRBV7-9 and TRBJ1-1; D is perhaps TRBD1 (6 bases). From germline, CDR1 is SEHNR and CDR2 FQNEAQ (reference sequence). V was cut by 1 base and J by 2 bases, with 11 bases left in between. This CDR3 is 15 amino acids long. The CDR3 is CASSLELGANTEAFF. The CDR3, as DNA: TGTGCCAGCAGCTTAGAATTGGGGGCTAACACTGAAGCTTTCTTT.

The chain links TRBV3-1 (or the pseudogene TRBV3-2) to TRBJ1-1; 7 positions agree with TRBD1. CDR1 and CDR2 from the germline V gene are LGHDT and YNNKEL (reference sequence). The CDR3 runs to 15 residues. Trimming at V came to 2 bases and at J to 1 base, leaving 4 bases not matched to a gene. The CDR3 region has the DNA TGTGCCAGCAGCCAATTGCCAGGGGGGAACACTGAAGCTTTCTTT. Its protein product is CASSQLPGGNTEAFF.